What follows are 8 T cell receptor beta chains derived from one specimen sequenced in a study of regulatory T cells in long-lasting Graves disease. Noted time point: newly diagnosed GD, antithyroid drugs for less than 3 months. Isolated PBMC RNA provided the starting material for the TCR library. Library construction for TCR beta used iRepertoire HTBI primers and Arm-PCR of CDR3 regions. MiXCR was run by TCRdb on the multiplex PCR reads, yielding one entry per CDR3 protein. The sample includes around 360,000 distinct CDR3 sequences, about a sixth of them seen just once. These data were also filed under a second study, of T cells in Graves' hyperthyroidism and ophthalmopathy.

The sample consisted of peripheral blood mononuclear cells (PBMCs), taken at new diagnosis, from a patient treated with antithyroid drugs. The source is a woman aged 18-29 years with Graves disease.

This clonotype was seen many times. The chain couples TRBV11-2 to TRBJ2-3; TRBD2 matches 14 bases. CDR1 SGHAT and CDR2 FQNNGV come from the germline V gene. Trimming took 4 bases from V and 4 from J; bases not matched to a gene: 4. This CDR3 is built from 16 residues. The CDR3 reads CASSSRLAGGSDTQYF. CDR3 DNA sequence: TGTGCCAGCAGCTCAAGACTAGCGGGAGGGTCAGATACGCAGTATTTT. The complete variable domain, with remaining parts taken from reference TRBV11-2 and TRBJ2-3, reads EAGVAQSPRYKIIEKRQSVAFWCNPISGHATLYWYQQILGQGPKLLIQFQNNGVVDDSQLPKDRFSAERLKGVDSTLKIQPAKLEDSAVYLCASSSRLAGGSDTQYFGPGTRLTVL.

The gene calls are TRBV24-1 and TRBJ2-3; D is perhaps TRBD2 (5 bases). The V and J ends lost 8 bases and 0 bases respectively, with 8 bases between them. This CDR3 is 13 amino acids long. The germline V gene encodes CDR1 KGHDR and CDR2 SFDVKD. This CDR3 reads CATMRTSTDTQYF. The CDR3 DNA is TGTGCCACCATGAGGACTAGCACAGATACGCAGTATTTT.

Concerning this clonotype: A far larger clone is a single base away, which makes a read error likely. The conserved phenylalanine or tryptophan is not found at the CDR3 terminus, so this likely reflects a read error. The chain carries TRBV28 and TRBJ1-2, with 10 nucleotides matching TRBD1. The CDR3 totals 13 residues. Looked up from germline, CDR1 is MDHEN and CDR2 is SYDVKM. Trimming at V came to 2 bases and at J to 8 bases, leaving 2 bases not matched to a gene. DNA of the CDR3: TGTGCCAGCAGTTTAGGACAGGGGGGAGGCTACACCTCC. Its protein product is CASSLGQGGGYTS.

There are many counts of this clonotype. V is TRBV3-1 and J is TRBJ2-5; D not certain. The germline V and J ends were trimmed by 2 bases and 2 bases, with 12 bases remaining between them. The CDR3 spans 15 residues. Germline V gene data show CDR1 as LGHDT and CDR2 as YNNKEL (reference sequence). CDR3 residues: CASSQSLGTQETQYF. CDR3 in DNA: TGTGCCAGCAGCCAAAGCTTGGGCACGCAAGAGACCCAGTACTTC.

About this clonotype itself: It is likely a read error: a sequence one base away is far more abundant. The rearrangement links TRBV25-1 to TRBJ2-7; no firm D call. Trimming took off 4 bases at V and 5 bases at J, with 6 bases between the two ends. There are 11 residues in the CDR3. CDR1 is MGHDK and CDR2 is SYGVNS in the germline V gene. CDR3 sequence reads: CASSVFHEQYF. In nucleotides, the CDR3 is TGTGCCAGCAGTGTTTTCCACGAGCAGTACTTC.

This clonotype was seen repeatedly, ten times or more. The CDR3 coding sequence is TGTGCCAGCAGCCAAGAAGGTTCGGGACTCCAACCCACAATGAGGCAGTTCTTC. It translates to CASSQEGSGLQPTMRQFF. The chain joins TRBV3-1 to TRBJ2-1; maybe TRBD2 (6 bases). Deletions cut 0 bases from V and 12 bases from J, with 27 bases between. The germline V gene encodes CDR1 LGHDT and CDR2 YNNKEL (reference sequence). The CDR3 contains 18 residues.

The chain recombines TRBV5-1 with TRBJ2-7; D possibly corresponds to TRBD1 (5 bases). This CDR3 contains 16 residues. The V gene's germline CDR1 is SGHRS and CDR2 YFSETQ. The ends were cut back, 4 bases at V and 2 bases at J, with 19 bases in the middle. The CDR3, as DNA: TGCGCCAGCAGCCTGGGGCCTCGGTCTCTCCCCTACGAGCAGTACTTC. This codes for CASSLGPRSLPYEQYF.

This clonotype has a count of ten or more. CDR3 loop: CASSLSPGAGNTEAFF. In DNA form, the CDR3 reads TGTGCCAGCAGTTTATCCCCAGGGGCGGGTAACACTGAAGCTTTCTTT. The chain has TRBV28 and TRBJ1-1, with D possibly matching TRBD1 (6 bases). The germline CDR1 and CDR2 sequences are MDHEN and SYDVKM. The CDR3 has 16 residues. The V gene lost 1 base and the J gene lost 2 bases, with 14 bases spanning the gap.